A selection of T cell receptor beta chains follows, all from one sample in a study of blood T cell repertoires in COVID-19. Sequencing used immunoSEQ multiplex PCR; TCRdb keeps in-frame clones, though not all of them. The sample yields 90,000 to 150,000 clones, roughly 80% seen once. Material for sequencing was peripheral blood. Receptors originate from a man aged 65 to 79 with acute or convalescent COVID-19. CDR3s include the opening cysteine and the closing phenylalanine or tryptophan. The D gene is left open where the match is weak. The listing skips clone size in some rows; elsewhere it reads once, few, many or a size class.

>-|-|TRBJ1-5|TRBV7-8
TGTGCCAGCAGCTTAGGAGAATATAGCAATCAGCCCCAGCATTTT
CASSLGEYSNQPQHF
>few|-|TRBJ2-5|TRBV11-3
TGTGCCAGCAGCGAAACAGGGGAGACCCAGTACTTC
CASSETGETQYF
>-|TRBD2|TRBJ2-1|TRBV7-3
TGTGCCAGTGGACTAGCGACCCACAATGAGCAGTTCTTC
CASGLATHNEQFF
>-|TRBD1|TRBJ1-6|TRBV30
TGTGCCTGGAGAACCGGGACAGGGGGTTCACCCCTCCACTTT
CAWRTGTGGSPLHF
>-|-|TRBJ1-2|TRBV2
TGTGCCAGCAGGGACTTGAAAAGATTAGGCTACACCTTC
CASRDLKRLGYTF
>few|TRBD1|TRBJ1-2|TRBV5-1
TGCGCCAGCAGCCCCGCCGGGACAGGGGGCCTTGGCTACACCTTC
CASSPAGTGGLGYTF
>-|TRBD2|TRBJ2-1|TRBV19
TGTGCCAGTAACAAGCGACTAGCGGGGGAATACAATGAGCAGTTCTTC
CASNKRLAGEYNEQFF
>-|TRBD2|TRBJ2-7|TRBV30
TGTGCCTGGCCCCCCCCCGGAACTAGCGGGAGTTCGGACTCCTACGAGCAGTACTTC
CAWPPPGTSGSSDSYEQYF
>-|TRBD1|TRBJ2-2|TRBV10-3
TGTGCCATCAGGGGGACAGTCTTATCTAACACCGGGGAGCTGTTTTTT
CAIRGTVLSNTGELFF
>-|TRBD2|TRBJ2-7|TRBV5-6
TGTGCCAGCAGCTCCGGACTAGCGGGAGGTAGCGAGCAGTACTTC
CASSSGLAGGSEQYF
>-|-|TRBJ2-7|TRBV5-1
TGCGCCAGCAGCTCGGATCAGGGGATCGAGCAGTACTTC
CASSSDQGIEQYF
>-|-|TRBJ1-5|TRBV5-6
TGTGCCAGCAGCTTGTTCGGGGTAGGCGGGAATCAGCCCCAGCATTTT
CASSLFGVGGNQPQHF
>-|TRBD1|TRBJ2-7|TRBV18
TGTGCCAGCTCACCAGAACAGGGGCCAACCTACGAGCAGTACTTC
CASSPEQGPTYEQYF
>once|-|TRBJ2-7|TRBV6-2/TRBV6-3
TGTGCCAGCAGTTACGGGGGCCTTGGCCTAGAGCAGTACTTC
CASSYGGLGLEQYF
>-|TRBD1|TRBJ1-5|TRBV12-3/TRBV12-4
TGTGCCAGCAGACAACAGGGGAATCAGCCCCAGCATTTT
CASRQQGNQPQHF
>-|TRBD1|TRBJ1-1|TRBV7-8
TGTGCCAGCACCACACAGACAGGGGGCGATGAAGCTTTCTTT
CASTTQTGGDEAFF
>-|-|TRBJ1-6|TRBV7-8
TGTGCCAGCAGCCCCTACCGGGATTATAATTCACCCCTCCACTTT
CASSPYRDYNSPLHF
>-|-|TRBJ2-7|TRBV9
TGTGCCAGCAGCGCCCGCGGGCCTCAAGGCGAGCAGTACTTC
CASSARGPQGEQYF
>many|TRBD1|TRBJ1-2|TRBV27
TGTGCCAGCAGTTTAATGGGGACAGGGGGTGGCTACACCTTC
CASSLMGTGGGYTF
>-|-|TRBJ1-5|TRBV5-4
TGTGCCAGCAGCGTCGGAGGGACGGACAATCAGCCCCAGCATTTT
CASSVGGTDNQPQHF
>-|-|TRBJ1-2|TRBV5-8
TGTGCCAGCAGGTCAAGACAAGCTAACTATGGCTACACCTTC
CASRSRQANYGYTF
>few|-|TRBJ1-1|TRBV7-9
TGTGCCAGCAGCCATCTCGAGGGTGCAGCTTTCTTT
CASSHLEGAAFF
>-|-|TRBJ2-5|TRBV19
TGTGCCAGTAGCTTAGGACAGTCCCAAGAGACCCAGTACTTC
CASSLGQSQETQYF
>-|TRBD1|TRBJ2-5|TRBV9
TGTGCCAGCAGCCTGACAGGGGGAGAGACCCAGTACTTC
CASSLTGGETQYF
>-|-|TRBJ2-7|TRBV4-3
TGCGCCAGCAGCCAAGGAGGTCTAAGCTCCTACGAGCAGTACTTC
CASSQGGLSSYEQYF
>-|TRBD1|TRBJ1-3|TRBV13
TGTGCCAGCAGCTTAAACCCGGGACAGGGGGTAGCTGGAAACACCATATATTTT
CASSLNPGQGVAGNTIYF
>-|-|TRBJ1-1|TRBV28
TGTGCCAGCAGTTTATCAGGGCAGCCCGAAGCTTTCTTT
CASSLSGQPEAFF
>-|TRBD1|TRBJ2-3|TRBV5-1
TGCGCCAGCAGCACTCCGGGACAGGGCCCAAATACGCAGTATTTT
CASSTPGQGPNTQYF
>-|-|TRBJ2-1|TRBV29-1
TGCAGCTCCGCCCCAGACTTGGGCAATGAGCAGTTCTTC
CSSAPDLGNEQFF
>few|-|TRBJ2-2|TRBV27
TGTGCCAGCAGTCTCACAGGGCCGGGGGAGCTGTTTTTT
CASSLTGPGELFF
>-|TRBD2|TRBJ2-7|TRBV4-2
TGTGCCAGCAGCCAAGTCACCGGGACTAGCGGGAGATACGAGCAGTACTTC
CASSQVTGTSGRYEQYF
>-|TRBD2|TRBJ2-7|TRBV9
TGTGCCAGCAGCGTAGGCGGGGACTACTCCTACGAGCAGTACTTC
CASSVGGDYSYEQYF
>-|-|TRBJ1-4|TRBV2
TGTGCCAGCAGTGCAGGGAGGTCGGGGATTTTT
CASSAGRSGIF
>-|-|TRBJ1-5|TRBV10-3
TGTGCCATCAGTGAGTCGACCAGGGGCTTTCAGCCCCAGCATTTT
CAISESTRGFQPQHF
>-|TRBD2|TRBJ2-1|TRBV7-3
TGTGCCAGCAGCTTGGGACTAGCGGGGGGGAACCCCTACAATGAGCAGTTCTTC
CASSLGLAGGNPYNEQFF
>-|TRBD1|TRBJ1-3|TRBV30
TGTGCCTGGGACAGGGGTAGCTCTGGAAACACCATATATTTT
CAWDRGSSGNTIYF
>-|-|TRBJ1-2|TRBV7-2
TGTGCCAGCATCAAACGGCGGGGGGCGGTCAACTATGGCTACACCTTC
CASIKRRGAVNYGYTF
>-|-|TRBJ1-1|TRBV5-5
TGTGCCAGCAGCTTGTTTCGGGAGGTCACTGAAGCTTTCTTT
CASSLFREVTEAFF
>-|TRBD2|TRBJ2-3|TRBV19
TGTGCCAGTAGTACCCTCTCGGGGGGGCCCACAGATACGCAGTATTTT
CASSTLSGGPTDTQYF
>-|TRBD2|TRBJ2-1|TRBV6-5
TGTGCCAGCAGTTACACGGGGGGGCTCTACAATGAGCAGTTCTTC
CASSYTGGLYNEQFF
>-|-|TRBJ2-5|TRBV11-1
TGTGCCAGCAGCTCCTGGACTTTGGCTCAAGAGACCCAGTACTTC
CASSSWTLAQETQYF
>-|-|TRBJ1-2|TRBV14
TGTGCCAGCAGCCAAGATTTCGGGGAGTTGGAGGGCTACACCTTC
CASSQDFGELEGYTF
>few|-|TRBJ1-6|TRBV2
TGTGCCAGCAGTGGCACAGTTATTTCTAATTCACCCCTCCACTTT
CASSGTVISNSPLHF
>-|TRBD1|TRBJ2-1|TRBV11-3
TGTGCCAGCAGCTTGGCAGGGGGTAGGTCCTACAATGAGCAGTTCTTC
CASSLAGGRSYNEQFF
>-|-|TRBJ1-3|TRBV5-4
TGTGCCAGCAGCCGAAAAACAGGTCTTCCTGGAAACACCATATATTTT
CASSRKTGLPGNTIYF
>-|TRBD1|TRBJ2-5|TRBV7-9
TGTGCCAGCAGCTTAGCGGGGACAGGGGTAGAGACCCAGTACTTC
CASSLAGTGVETQYF
>-|-|TRBJ1-3|TRBV7-2
TGTGCCAGCAGCTTTATTCGGGACTCTGGAAACACCATATATTTT
CASSFIRDSGNTIYF
>-|-|TRBJ2-4|TRBV27
TGTGCCAGCAGGGGTGAAGCGCACATTCAGTACTTC
CASRGEAHIQYF
>-|-|TRBJ1-2|TRBV7-9
TGTGCCAGCAGCTACACTGGGAGCGGCTATGGCTACACCTTC
CASSYTGSGYGYTF
>-|TRBD1|TRBJ1-1|TRBV2
TGTGCCAGCAGTCTCCCGACAGGGAGTGAGAACACTGAAGCTTTCTTT
CASSLPTGSENTEAFF
>-|-|TRBJ2-7|TRBV28
TGTGCCAGCAGTGGAGGGACCAGCGAGCAGTACTTC
CASSGGTSEQYF
>-|TRBD2|TRBJ2-5|TRBV7-2
TGTGCCAGCAGCTTGGGGAGGGCAGGGGAGACCCAGTACTTC
CASSLGRAGETQYF
>-|TRBD2|TRBJ2-7|TRBV7-3
TGTGCCAGCAGCTTGGGACTAGCGGACACTACCTACGAGCAGTACTTC
CASSLGLADTTYEQYF
>-|TRBD1|TRBJ2-7|TRBV7-9
TGTGCCAGCAGCCCGTGGGACAGCACCTTATACGAGCAGTACTTC
CASSPWDSTLYEQYF
>-|-|TRBJ2-1|TRBV5-1
TGCGCCAGCAGCTTGGCAGGGAACAATGAGCAGTTCTTC
CASSLAGNNEQFF